The 27 T cell receptor beta chains given below trace back to one sample, sequenced in a study of blood T cell repertoires in COVID-19 (dated by TCRdb to 2018 to 2020). The library was generated by the immunoSEQ multiplex PCR assay. TCRdb carries this immuneACCESS record with in-frame sequences only. Its versions omit some clonotypes, under half of them owing to an unresolved V gene in the studies checked, with the rest unexplained. This sample gives about 240,000 clones in total; approximately 80% of them show up just once. Over 7.5% of the sample belongs to the ten largest clones. Input material: peripheral blood. These receptors were collected from an elderly woman with acute or convalescent COVID-19.

This rearrangement joins TRBV30 to TRBJ1-5; 9 bases fit TRBD1. V trimming: 0 bases; J trimming: 4 bases; junction bases outside the gene matches: 10. Looked up from germline, CDR1 is GTSNPN and CDR2 is SVGIG (reference sequence). The CDR3 has 17 amino acids. The chain's CDR3 is CAWSVRVGTGLNQPQHF. The CDR3, as DNA: TGTGCCTGGAGTGTACGAGTGGGGACAGGGTTAAATCAGCCCCAGCATTTT. Full variable domain (missing parts from reference TRBV30 and TRBJ1-5): SQTIHQWPATLVQPVGSPLSLECTVEGTSNPNLYWYRQAAGRGLQLLFYSVGIGQISSEVPQNLSASRPQDRQFILSSKKLLLSDSGFYLCAWSVRVGTGLNQPQHFGDGTRLSIL.

The chain links TRBV19 to TRBJ1-4, with TRBD1 matching 8 bases. This CDR3 spans 13 amino acids. Looked up from germline, CDR1 is LNHDA and CDR2 is SQIVND (reference sequence). Trimming at V came to 6 bases and at J to 8 bases, leaving 5 bases not matched to a gene. This CDR3 reads CASSLRDREKLFF. CDR3 bases: TGTGCCAGTAGCCTCCGGGACAGGGAAAAACTGTTTTTT.

This rearrangement joins TRBV12-3 or TRBV12-4 to TRBJ1-1; 8 positions match TRBD1. Unmatched junction bases numbered 8, after V lost 6 bases and J lost 8 bases. The CDR3 consists of 13 residues. The CDR3 here is CASSLGQGGEAFF. CDR3 nucleotide sequence: TGTGCCAGCAGCCTCGGACAGGGAGGCGAAGCTTTCTTT.

There are a few counts of this clone. The chain carries TRBV27 and TRBJ2-3; 15 bases match TRBD2. CDR3 length: 16 amino acids. The J segment lost 5 bases and the V segment lost 3 bases, leaving 3 bases of the junction unmatched. Germline V gene lookup returns CDR1 MNHEY and CDR2 SMNVEV (reference sequence). The CDR3: CASSFGLAGGQDTQYF. CDR3 in DNA: TGTGCCAGCAGTTTTGGACTAGCGGGGGGGCAAGATACGCAGTATTTT.

The rearrangement uses TRBV30 and TRBJ1-2; 10 bases line up with TRBD1. With V trimmed by 2 bases and J by 4 bases, 19 bases remained unmatched. This CDR3 has 19 residues. In germline, CDR1 is GTSNPN, CDR2 SVGIG (reference sequence). The CDR3 nucleotides are TGTGCCTGGAGTCCCCGCCTTAAACGAGGACAGGGGGTCGGCTATGGCTACACCTTC. The encoded protein is CAWSPRLKRGQGVGYGYTF.

This rearrangement joins TRBV19 to TRBJ1-4; D call uncertain. Germline V gene sequence: CDR1 LNHDA, CDR2 SQIVND (reference sequence). Trimming removed 5 bases from V and 9 bases from J, with 13 bases in between. The CDR3 is made up of 13 amino acids. The CDR3 reads CASSPPPMKKLFF. The CDR3 DNA is TGTGCCAGTAGTCCCCCGCCTATGAAAAAACTGTTTTTT.

V usage is TRBV24-1 and J usage is TRBJ2-2; 8 nucleotides match TRBD1. After removal of 7 bases from V and 3 bases from J, the junction contained 6 bases not matched to a gene. Germline-derived CDR1 and CDR2 are KGHDR and SFDVKD. The CDR3 loop spans 15 amino acids. Written as DNA, the CDR3 is TGTGCCACCAGCAGACAGGGGATTGACACCGGGGAGCTGTTTTTT. Amino acid sequence: CATSRQGIDTGELFF.

As concerns this clone: Other DNA sequences in the same sample also yield this CDR3. This chain links TRBV11-2 with TRBJ2-3; a weak D match, TRBD1 (7 bases). CDR1 and CDR2 from the germline V gene are SGHAT and FQNNGV. CDR3 size: 15 residues. V dropped 1 base and J dropped 2 bases, with 10 bases sitting between them. The DNA for the CDR3 is TGTGCCAGCAGCTTAGCAGGGGGGACCACAGATACGCAGTATTTT. It specifies CASSLAGGTTDTQYF.

V is TRBV27 and J is TRBJ2-4; no clear D gene. The V gene lost 6 bases and the J gene lost 3 bases, with 12 bases spanning the gap. The CDR3 consists of 14 residues. Germline assignment: CDR1 MNHEY and CDR2 SMNVEV (reference sequence). In DNA form, the CDR3 reads TGTGCCAGCAGACCCGACGGGTACAAAAACATTCAGTACTTC. This encodes CASRPDGYKNIQYF.

This clone was seen a single time. The chain is built from TRBV4-1 and TRBJ2-1; TRBD2 is a possible D gene (6 bases). CDR3 length equals 15 residues. CDR1 is MGHRA and CDR2 is YSYEKL in the germline V gene. V dropped 3 bases and J dropped 5 bases, with 14 bases sitting between them. CDR3 protein: CASSQRGGLNNEQFF. As DNA, the CDR3 is TGCGCCAGCAGCCAGCGGGGTGGACTAAACAATGAGCAGTTCTTC.

The chain uses TRBV2 and TRBJ2-3; 9 nucleotides match TRBD2. Germline V lookup: CDR1 SNHLY, CDR2 FYNNEI. Trimming at V came to 0 bases and at J to 8 bases, leaving 9 bases not matched to a gene. The CDR3 has 16 amino acids. The CDR3: CASSEAAGRGGGTQYF. CDR3 DNA: TGTGCCAGCAGTGAAGCGGCCGGGCGGGGGGGCGGTACGCAGTATTTT.

The V gene is TRBV5-1, the J gene TRBJ2-5, with TRBD1 identical over 7 bases. V lost 0 bases and J lost 3; bases outside the gene matches: 5. This CDR3 has 15 amino acids. Germline V gives CDR1 SGHRS, CDR2 YFSETQ. DNA of the CDR3: TGCGCCAGCAGCTTGGAGGGCAGGGGGAAAGAGACCCAGTACTTC. Its protein is CASSLEGRGKETQYF.

With regard to this clone: The sample carries other DNA sequences with the same CDR3. V and J are TRBV5-1 and TRBJ1-1; unclear D gene. From germline, CDR1 is SGHRS and CDR2 YFSETQ. The length of the CDR3 is 13 residues. V gave up 0 bases and J gave up 2 bases, with 5 bases separating them. The CDR3 spells CASSLVSNTEAFF. The CDR3 bases are TGCGCCAGCAGCTTGGTCAGTAACACTGAAGCTTTCTTT.

The rearrangement uses TRBV15 and TRBJ1-5; unclear D gene. V was pared by 0 bases and J by 1 base, with 10 bases between. The CDR3 has 16 residues. The germline V gene encodes CDR1 LNHNV and CDR2 YYDKDF (reference sequence). This CDR3 is CATSRDQMRSNQPQHF. CDR3 nucleotide sequence: TGTGCCACCAGCAGAGATCAGATGCGGAGCAATCAGCCCCAGCATTTT.

V and J are TRBV5-8 and TRBJ2-3, with 12 bases matching TRBD2. CDR3 length: 18 residues. CDR1 and CDR2 from the germline V gene are SGHTS and YDEGEE. V dropped 4 bases and J dropped 3; count of bases not matched to a gene: 12. The CDR3 nucleotides read TGTGCCAGCAGCAGAGCTAGCGGGGGGGCCTTGGGAACAGATACGCAGTATTTT. Translation gives CASSRASGGALGTDTQYF.

The chain joins TRBV9 to TRBJ2-2; 7 nucleotides line up with TRBD1. The CDR3 extends over 14 amino acids. Germline values: CDR1 SGDLS, CDR2 YYNGEE. The trim removed 6 bases at V and 9 bases at J, leaving 11 bases unmatched. CDR3 in amino acids: CASNGARGSRELFF. CDR3 DNA sequence: TGTGCCAGCAACGGAGCCAGGGGGTCGAGGGAGCTGTTTTTT.

J is TRBJ1-5 and V is TRBV21-1; no check of the table's D call, TRBD1, against the DNA was made. TRBV21-1 is recorded as a pseudogene. The CDR3 runs to 13 residues. This chain's CDR3 is CASQGAGAQPQHF. The DNA of the CDR3 is TGTGCCAGCCAGGGGGCAGGGGCGCAGCCCCAGCATTTT.

This clone appeared a few times. This chain connects TRBV19 to TRBJ2-2, with a possible D match to TRBD1 (5 bases). The germline gives CDR1 LNHDA, CDR2 SQIVND (reference sequence). The CDR3 is made up of 15 amino acids. V lost 3 bases and J 6 bases, leaving 14 bases between the germline ends. CDR3 loop: CASSIGRAGSGELFF. CDR3 nucleotide sequence: TGTGCCAGTAGTATCGGCAGGGCTGGATCCGGGGAGCTGTTTTTT.

This clone was detected only once. The chain joins TRBV2 to TRBJ1-3, with D possibly being TRBD1 (5 bases). CDR3 length: 16 residues. The germline V gene has CDR1 SNHLY and CDR2 FYNNEI. The V end lost 1 base, the J end lost 2 bases, and 12 bases lay between the germline ends. The CDR3 loop is CASSEEGRGPGNTIYF. The CDR3 DNA sequence: TGTGCCAGCAGTGAAGAGGGGCGGGGACCTGGAAACACCATATATTTT.

The gene calls are TRBV19 and TRBJ1-4; 10 bases map to TRBD1. V lost 5 bases to trimming and J lost 2 bases; unmatched junction nucleotides: 11. Germline V CDR1 and CDR2: LNHDA, SQIVND (reference sequence). This CDR3 comprises 18 residues. CDR3 protein: CASSPRERQGATNEKLFF. In DNA, the CDR3 is TGTGCCAGTAGTCCGCGGGAGCGACAGGGGGCGACTAATGAAAAACTGTTTTTT.

The chain joins TRBV19 to TRBJ2-1, with D tentatively TRBD2 (5 bases). CDR1 and CDR2 (germline): LNHDA, SQIVND (reference sequence). The CDR3 has 15 residues. Trimming took off 3 bases at V and 9 bases at J, with 18 bases between the two ends. The DNA of the CDR3 is TGTGCCAGTAGTATTCGGGGAGCCCGTGGCGGTGAGCAGTTCTTC. Protein: CASSIRGARGGEQFF.

The chain employs TRBV9 and TRBJ1-6; 7 nucleotides align to TRBD1. The CDR3 is made up of 15 amino acids. Germline V lookup: CDR1 SGDLS, CDR2 YYNGEE. Trimming removed 4 bases from V and 5 bases from J; junction bases left unmatched: 6. CDR3 sequence (DNA): TGTGCCAGCAGCACGACCGGGACAGATAATTCACCCCTCCACTTT. It encodes CASSTTGTDNSPLHF.

The chain links TRBV30 to TRBJ1-5; 12 bases line up with TRBD1. J gave up 0 bases and V 2 bases, and 14 bases lay outside the gene matches. Looked up from germline, CDR1 is GTSNPN and CDR2 is SVGIG (reference sequence). CDR3 length: 20 amino acids. CDR3 in amino acids: CAWSIGGTGGMGNSNQPQHF. Here the CDR3 DNA reads TGTGCCTGGAGTATCGGAGGGACAGGGGGCATGGGGAATAGCAATCAGCCCCAGCATTTT.

The chain carries TRBV28 and TRBJ1-4; D uncertain. The CDR3 extends over 18 amino acids. Between the trimmed V and J ends, which lost 3 bases and 2 bases, there was a span of 19 bases. Per germline, CDR1 MDHEN and CDR2 SYDVKM. The DNA for the CDR3 is TGTGCCAGCAGTTTCCCCGCCCCCCTCGGGAGGACTAATGAAAAACTGTTTTTT. Protein sequence: CASSFPAPLGRTNEKLFF.

To note about this clone: This same CDR3 is encoded by further DNA sequences in the sample. This chain links TRBV5-1 with TRBJ2-1; D is unclear. CDR3 length equals 12 residues. V gave up 3 bases and J gave up 2 bases, with 3 bases separating them. Per the germline V gene, CDR1 is SGHRS and CDR2 is YFSETQ. CDR3 region: CASSYTYNEQFF. The CDR3 DNA follows: TGCGCCAGCAGCTACACCTACAATGAGCAGTTCTTC.

This chain joins TRBV7-9 and TRBJ1-4; weak D call: TRBD1 (6 bases). V lost 4 bases and J lost 5, with 14 bases in between. The CDR3 sequence is 15 residues long. The V gene's germline CDR1 is SEHNR and CDR2 FQNEAQ (reference sequence). The CDR3, as DNA: TGTGCCAGCAGCTCCGACAGGACGACGAATGAAAAACTGTTTTTT. It codes for CASSSDRTTNEKLFF.

V and J are TRBV7-6 and TRBJ1-4; unclear D gene. The CDR3 totals 15 residues. Trimming stripped 1 base from V and 7 bases from J, with 13 bases between. CDR1 and CDR2 (germline): SGHVS, FNYEAQ. The DNA for the CDR3 is TGTGCCAGCAGCTTAGGGAGAGGGAAGGGTGAAAAACTGTTTTTT. This encodes CASSLGRGKGEKLFF.